This is a list of T cell receptor beta chains from one sample in a study of cytomegalovirus exposure and HLA in healthy donors. Clones were read by immunoSEQ multiplex PCR, and TCRdb kept only the in-frame ones, dropping some. Among approximately 160,000 clones listed, around 80% were seen once. Material for sequencing was PBMCs. These TCRs come from a man aged 25 to 40 in good health and CMV-seropositive. Both conserved end residues are part of each CDR3. The order of the fields is clone size, D gene, V gene, J gene, CDR3 DNA, CDR3 protein. D genes are given only for firm matches. The size of a clone is reported for some rows only, either as once, few or many, or as a class for expanded clones.

>-|-|TRBV4-3|TRBJ1-1
TGCGCCAGCAGCCGCCGAGGCGTGAACACTGAAGCTTTCTTT
CASSRRGVNTEAFF
>-|-|TRBV25-1|TRBJ1-5
TGTGCCAGCAGTGCGGGTGCCCATAGCAATCAGCCCCAGCATTTT
CASSAGAHSNQPQHF
>-|TRBD1|TRBV7-9|TRBJ1-6
TGTGCCAGCAGCTTGACAGGGGGCAACTATAATTCACCCCTCCACTTT
CASSLTGGNYNSPLHF
>-|TRBD1|TRBV5-6|TRBJ1-5
TGTGCCAGCAGCTTAGCAACAGGGGGATATAGCAATCAGCCCCAGCATTTT
CASSLATGGYSNQPQHF
>-|-|TRBV19|TRBJ2-7
TGTGCCAGTAGTATCTCGGGTGTCTACGAGCAGTACTTC
CASSISGVYEQYF
>-|-|TRBV5-6|TRBJ1-5
TGTGCCAGCAGCTTAGGAACAGGGTCTCAGCCCCAGCATTTT
CASSLGTGSQPQHF
>-|TRBD1|TRBV5-6|TRBJ1-1
TGTGCCAGCAGCTTCCGGGACAGGCCTCTTGCGTCCGCTTTCTTT
CASSFRDRPLASAFF
>once|-|TRBV6-1|TRBJ1-4
TGTGCCAGCCAGGGGCTGGCTAATGAAAAACTGTTTTTT
CASQGLANEKLFF
>-|-|TRBV18|TRBJ1-3
TGTGCCAGCAGTGCGGGGGCTGGAAACACCATATATTTT
CASSAGAGNTIYF
>-|TRBD2|TRBV9|TRBJ2-3
TGTGCCAGCAGCGTAGGGTTGACTAGCGGTGGGGGAGATACGCAGTATTTT
CASSVGLTSGGGDTQYF
>-|-|TRBV18|TRBJ1-2
TGTGCCAGCTCACCCGAGGACAGCAACTATGGCTACACCTTC
CASSPEDSNYGYTF
>-|-|TRBV18|TRBJ2-7
TGTGCCAGCTCACCATTTAAAATCTACGAGCAGTACTTC
CASSPFKIYEQYF
>-|-|TRBV7-2|TRBJ1-5
TGTGCCAGCAGCTTAGAGTCGGGACAACATCAGCCCCAGCATTTT
CASSLESGQHQPQHF
>-|-|TRBV6-5|TRBJ1-6
TGTGCCAGCAGTTACTCCGGGGGGGATTCACCCCTCCACTTT
CASSYSGGDSPLHF